This entry describes one TCR beta chain. Its antigen is not known. Germline and junction disagree at one end, which may indicate a read error. 60 Vbeta and 13 Jbeta primers were used in PCR. Profiled with immunoSEQ multiplex PCR; TCRdb holds only in-frame clones, not every one. Of 100,000 to 150,000 clones detected, around 80% appear once; the ten largest clones hold 4%. The data belong to a study of cytomegalovirus exposure and HLA in healthy donors. On the study more broadly: Genotyping showed roughly 81% of over 350 donors falling in the Caucasian-associated ancestry cluster. Overall study results and limits: In a later analysis, parvovirus B19, influenza, CMV and Epstein-Barr virus appeared linked to several top co-occurrence clusters. Among TCR beta chains of equal frequency, HLA-associated ones were more clonally expanded in a later analysis.

From germline, CDR1 is SGHRS and CDR2 YFSETQ. CDR3 length: 14 residues. The rearrangement joins TRBV5-1 to TRBJ2-1, with TRBD2 matching over 7 bases. The sequence derives from a woman aged 40 to 50 in good health and CMV-seronegative. The sequenced material came from PBMCs. This chain's CDR3 is CASRLAGEVDEQFF. CDR3 nucleotides: TGCGCCAGCAGATTGGCGGGAGAGGTCGATGAGCAGTTCTTC.